This T cell receptor beta chain was sequenced for a study of cytomegalovirus exposure and HLA in healthy donors (dated by TCRdb to 2016 to 2017). Study-wide context: An earlier analysis of 587 of the donors reported about 260 Gb of sequence data and some 110 million unique TCR beta sequences obtained from roughly 180 million T cells. To predict cytomegalovirus infection status, the study combined high-throughput TCR immunosequencing, statistical association of individual TCRs with disease status, and machine learning. Both class I and class II loci were covered by HLA typing, at four-digit resolution. Donor age, sex, ethnicity and CMV serostatus were collected together with the repertoire data. A later genetic analysis used genome-wide SNP genotypes for about 55% of the 666 donors, treating that subset as a discovery cohort. The study aimed to test whether signatures of past pathogen exposure could be identified by cataloging public T cell receptors. Four to six DR-DQ haplotypes were handled as single units for association and clustering, since linkage in the cohort was strong. The T cell repertoires of roughly 660 subjects were profiled by immunosequencing and related to cytomegalovirus serostatus. Rather than using new phenotypic data, the later analysis identified candidate immune exposures from TCR beta sequences and from how often those sequences occurred across donors. Every repertoire in the discovery cohort had been generated on one and the same sequencing platform. Approximately 300 gigabases of sequencing data and 78 million or so unique TCR sequences were included in an early release covering about 620 HLA-typed donors. To decide whether each TCR beta V gene segment behaved as functional or pseudogenic, an earlier analysis of some 600 of the donors relied on high-throughput TCR beta sequencing. In a later analysis, previously published TCR beta repertoires from fewer than 750 donors were re-analyzed and high-resolution HLA genotyping was added so that TCR occurrence patterns could be studied. The number of donors typed differed by locus, with about 620-630 for A, B, C, DRB1 and DQB1, roughly 550 for DQA1, approximately 580 for DPA1, and some 470 for DPB1. On average, roughly 200,000 unique TCR beta nucleotide sequences were sequenced per donor among roughly 430 genotyped donors of the cohort, with 15% to 20% of those sequences being non-productive. In addition to the first cohort of hundreds of subjects, a separate validation cohort of 120 different subjects was used. Among the roughly 400 genotyped donors, approximately 82% belonged to the genetic ancestry cluster associated with self-reported Caucasian donors.

The cohort was made up of roughly 670 healthy bone marrow donors. At the time of sampling, all cohort members were nominally healthy, though unrecorded immune exposures were likely present. The donor tested CMV seronegative and was one of the 352 seronegative cohort members. Each donor provided a peripheral blood sample, and peripheral blood mononuclear cells were used for TCR beta sequencing. The Qiagen DNeasy Blood Extraction Kit was used to extract genomic DNA from the blood cell samples. Library preparation employed the immunoSEQ multiplex PCR assay. For the multiplex PCR, a mixture combining 60 forward primers for TCR Vbeta segments and 13 reverse primers for TCR Jbeta segments was used. A multiplex PCR assay on genomic DNA amplified the CDR3 region of rearranged TCR beta genes. The amplified TCR beta libraries were sequenced on the Illumina HiSeq System as 87-base-pair reads. The study's processing was this. A later analysis counted approximately 84 million unique TCR beta chains across the 700 or so repertoires, and 9.5 million to 11 million of these chains were shared by at least two donors. To remove PCR and sequencing errors, raw reads were error-corrected and collapsed into unique sequences using a nearest-neighbor algorithm that merged closely related sequences. Alignment of CDR3 sequences to IMGT reference sequences was used to assign V, D and J gene segments. Each retained sequence needed at least a six-nucleotide match to both a V gene segment and a J gene segment. Rearrangements were called productive when the CDR3 lacked stop codons and stayed in frame with V and J; all others were non-productive. Following IMGT convention, CDR3 was defined as the stretch from the second conserved V-encoded cysteine to the conserved J-encoded phenylalanine. In an earlier analysis of 550 to 650 of the donors, sequences lacking an unambiguous match to a single V gene segment were excluded. An earlier analysis of about 600 of the donors called V segments functional above 56.7% productive rearrangements and segregating when the between-donor standard deviation exceeded 5%. A statistical classification framework was developed to diagnose cytomegalovirus status using the catalog of TCR beta chain sequences. In a later analysis, TCR nucleotide sequences were compared against IMGT/GENE-DB human TR gene sequences so that V and J genes could be assigned. Using the TCRdist pipeline, a later analysis assigned CDR3 sequences along with most-parsimonious VDJ recombination scenarios. In a later analysis, each TCR beta chain was defined by its CDR3 amino acid sequence together with its V-gene family, and reads lacking a unique V-gene family were excluded. A later analysis removed over 500 highly shared, low-generation-probability nucleotide sequences to deal with suspected cross-contamination and a sequencing artifact. In a later analysis, a clonal expansion index for each public chain was calculated from normalized within-repertoire ranks of inferred template counts. In a later analysis, generation probabilities were computed with a VDJ recombination model fitted to out-of-frame rearrangements, and the resulting probabilities were checked against IGoR. Hypergeometric tests were used in a later analysis to score TCR-TCR, TCR-HLA and TCR-CMV co-occurrence, with a repertoire-size bias correction applied to the TCR pairs. In a later analysis, false discovery rates were estimated by permuting HLA or CMV assignments 20 times. In a later analysis, co-occurring TCRs were grouped with DBSCAN, and TCRdist sequence similarity was added when clustering was performed within HLA-allele-positive subsets. For co-occurrence clustering, repertoires with fewer than 30,000 or more than 120,000 public chains were excluded, along with five repertoires with anomalous nucleotide sharing. TCRdb carries this immuneACCESS record with in-frame sequences only. Its versions omit some clonotypes, under half of them owing to an unresolved V gene in the studies checked, with the rest unexplained. That table supplies the V and J calls and clone size; D and trimming were determined from the DNA. This sample comprises about 120,000 clones, around 86% of them detected only once. Of the sample, approximately 1.8% falls within the top ten clones.

From the germline V gene, CDR1 is SGHRS and CDR2 is YFSETQ. Taken from cysteine to phenylalanine, the CDR3 has 16 residues. Left in the record is the CDR3 DNA by itself, 48 bases read in frame from the first base. V ends up 4 bases short and J 2 bases short, with an unmatched junction base count of 2. Beyond this particular receptor, the publication reports: The authors suggested that the approach could potentially be extended to other disease states and immunological phenotypes. CMV serostatus was the only immune exposure information available for the cohort. The 87-base-pair reads could not distinguish some IMGT-functional V segments, including TRBV6-2 and TRBV6-3, so those segments were excluded. The classifier was reported to diagnose cytomegalovirus status with high specificity and sensitivity in both the original cohort and the validation cohort. When HLA alleles, especially DR and DQ, strongly co-occurred, TCR associations were difficult to assign to individual alleles. A cluster of highly shared sequence variants was judged likely to represent a technical artifact of the sequencing pipeline. A further reported finding was that TCR beta sequences accurately predicted the HLA-A and HLA-B alleles for most subjects in the first cohort. Three of the identified cytomegalovirus-associated TCR beta chains were confirmed in vitro to be specific for cytomegalovirus antigens. While some public TCRs were present in many individuals, most TCR sequences turned up only very rarely across donors. In this cohort, only TCR beta chains were sequenced, and detectable features were limited by the absence of alpha or paired-chain data. In an earlier analysis of 587 of the donors, most TCR beta V segments appeared in productive rearrangements about 90% or about 30% of the time, broadly matching IMGT annotations. In the study, around 160 TCR beta chains were listed as associated with cytomegalovirus. Because HLA typing was unavailable for some donors at each locus, only the typed subset was used in association tests. According to a later genetic analysis, donors in an Asian-associated ancestry cluster had fewer N-insertions in productive TCRs than the approximately 670-donor mean. The presence/absence analyses assumed that sequencing depth was roughly uniform across donors, and that assumption may not be true. Correlated functional status among segregating V segments might reflect linkage disequilibrium, but an unknown experimental factor could not be ruled out. A later analysis found that TCR association rates varied across HLA loci, with DRB1 alleles showing the most associated TCRs and HLA-C alleles the fewest. The earlier analysis of 587 of the donors excluded roughly 17 rarely observed V segments, including chromosome 9 orphons, because counts were too low. At a false discovery rate of 0.05, a later analysis linked 16,951 TCR beta sequences to specific HLA alleles. V-gene and J-gene trimming of TCR beta chains was associated with a missense DCLRE1C variant in a later genetic analysis, and the association was replicated in an independent cohort. Several of the top co-occurrence clusters appeared to be linked to parvovirus B19, influenza, CMV and Epstein-Barr virus, according to a later analysis. A later analysis found that most CMV-associated TCR beta chains appeared HLA-restricted, with HLA associations seemingly driven largely by CMV exposure. In a later analysis, HLA-associated TCR beta chains were found to be more clonally expanded and to have lower generation probabilities than equally common non-associated chains.

To note about this clone: Its target antigen remains unknown. Base qualities are not at hand, and no much larger clone is one base apart.

The receptor comes from a middle-aged man in good health and CMV-seronegative. The sequence links TRBV5-1 to TRBJ2-5; TRBD2 lines up with 16 middle nucleotides. Sequenced: PBMCs. The sequenced DNA: TGCGCCAGCAGCGCGGGACTAGCGGGGGGGCAAGAGACCCAGTACTTC. Its protein is CASSAGLAGGQETQYF.